The 25 T cell receptor beta chains below were found in one sample sequenced in a study of blood T cells in healthy people across ages. A J-beta primer mix and a sample-barcoded 5' primer were used in a second PCR of about 7 to 12 cycles. A single record per CDR3 protein comes from TCRdb applying MiXCR to the 5' RACE reads. Of about 1,000,000 distinct CDR3 sequences listed, 45% were seen once; the top ten hold approximately 17%. Sequencing was carried out using blood. These receptors were collected from an older woman in good health.

This clonotype was detected only once. The gene calls are TRBV30 and TRBJ2-1, with 13 bases matching TRBD2. V lost 2 bases to trimming and J lost 9 bases; unmatched junction nucleotides: 10. Germline V gene lookup returns CDR1 GTSNPN and CDR2 SVGIG (reference sequence). The length of the CDR3 is 16 residues. CDR3 coding DNA: TGTGCCTGGAGTTCCCGACTAGCGGGAGGCTGTATTGAGCAGTTCTTC. Amino acids: CAWSSRLAGGCIEQFF.

This chain links TRBV5-1 with TRBJ1-4; D not certain. The CDR3 contains 16 residues. CDR1 and CDR2 from the germline V gene are SGHRS and YFSETQ. V dropped 0 bases and J dropped 3 bases, with 12 bases sitting between them. The CDR3 here is CASSLDGQLSNEKLFF. The CDR3 coding sequence is TGCGCCAGCAGCTTGGACGGCCAGCTCTCTAATGAAAAACTGTTTTTT.

The chain joins TRBV20-1 to TRBJ2-5; D perhaps matches TRBD1 (5 bases). The last part of the DNA fits TRBJ2-7 better; the J call may be wrong. The length of the CDR3 is 11 residues. Germline CDR1 and CDR2: DFQATT and SNEGSKA (reference sequence). CDR3 in amino acids: CSANRIGEQYF. Here the CDR3 DNA reads TGCAGTGCGAACAGGATTGGCGAGCAGTACTTC.

CDR3 bases: TGTGCCAGCCTGGGGTACGAGCAGTACTTC. Translation gives CASLGYEQYF. The chain has TRBV2 and TRBJ2-7; D gene ambiguous. CDR3 length: 10 residues. V gave up 8 bases and J gave up 4 bases, with 6 bases separating them. Looked up from germline, CDR1 is SNHLY and CDR2 is FYNNEI.

The gene calls are TRBV6-1 and TRBJ1-6; D perhaps matches TRBD1 (5 bases). V lost 6 bases, J lost 7 bases, and 19 bases lay in between. The CDR3 loop spans 16 amino acids. Germline CDR1 reads MNHNS; CDR2 reads SASEGT. The CDR3 protein is CASSLSPSGVNSPLHF. The CDR3 DNA sequence: TGTGCCAGCAGCTTATCCCCATCGGGGGTAAATTCACCCCTCCACTTT.

The rearrangement uses TRBV3-1 and TRBJ1-1; no reliable D call. Germline CDR1 reads LGHDT; CDR2 reads YNNKEL (reference sequence). The V end was cut by 1 base, the J end by 11 bases, with 17 bases between. The length of the CDR3 is 14 residues. DNA for the CDR3: TGTGCCAGCAGCCAAGGGACCCAGCCGCCGGGGGCTTTCTTT. Protein: CASSQGTQPPGAFF.

V and J are TRBV27 and TRBJ2-1, with D possibly TRBD2 on 7 matching bases. The CDR3 length is 14 residues. Germline-derived CDR1 and CDR2 are MNHEY and SMNVEV (reference sequence). Trimming took off 3 bases at V and 7 bases at J, with 13 bases between the two ends. The CDR3 is CASSFLGGRNEQFF. The CDR3 DNA follows: TGTGCCAGCAGTTTTTTGGGGGGGCGGAATGAGCAGTTCTTC.

The J gene is TRBJ2-7, the V gene TRBV28, with unresolved D. CDR3 length: 14 residues. The V and J ends lost 3 bases and 2 bases respectively, with 11 bases between them. Germline V gene sequence: CDR1 MDHEN, CDR2 SYDVKM. Here the CDR3 DNA reads TGTGCCAGCAGTTTTACCCAGCAAACCTACGAGCAGTACTTC. This encodes CASSFTQQTYEQYF.

The table lists this clonotype with a count of one. The rearrangement joins TRBV12-5 to TRBJ2-1; D ambiguous. The CDR3 totals 11 residues. Germline values: CDR1 LGHNT, CDR2 FRNRAP. Between the trimmed V and J ends, which lost 6 bases and 6 bases, there was a span of 6 bases. The CDR3 loop reads CASGNSNEQFF. CDR3 nucleotide sequence: TGTGCTAGTGGCAACAGCAATGAGCAGTTCTTC.

V and J are TRBV3-1 and TRBJ1-4, with D possibly being TRBD1 (6 bases). V lost 4 bases, J lost 11 bases, and 17 bases lay in between. CDR1 and CDR2 (germline): LGHDT, YNNKEL (reference sequence). CDR3 length: 14 residues. CDR3 in DNA: TGTGCCAGCAGCCTACAGGGATCCACTTATAAACTGTTTTTT. It translates to CASSLQGSTYKLFF.

This rearrangement joins TRBV12-5 to TRBJ2-3; D gene uncertain. Trimming stripped 6 bases from V and 7 bases from J, with 11 bases between. CDR3 length equals 12 residues. CDR1 is LGHNT, CDR2 FRNRAP, per germline. The CDR3 protein is CASGPIVNTQYF. In nucleotides, the CDR3 is TGTGCTAGTGGCCCTATCGTAAATACGCAGTATTTT.

The table lists this clonotype with a few counts. The rearrangement joins TRBV28 to TRBJ2-7; TRBD2 aligns across 11 bases. CDR1 and CDR2 from the germline V gene are MDHEN and SYDVKM. J was trimmed by 4 bases and V by 5 bases; bases with no gene match: 7. This CDR3 is 15 amino acids long. CDR3 region: CASSEPGLAAYEQYF. The DNA for the CDR3 is TGTGCCAGCAGTGAGCCGGGACTAGCGGCGTACGAGCAGTACTTC.

This clonotype was detected once. The chain has TRBV28 and TRBJ2-1, with TRBD2 identical over 13 bases. CDR1 is MDHEN, CDR2 SYDVKM, per germline. Germline trimming cut 5 bases from V and 6 bases from J; bases unmatched to any gene: 7. The CDR3 runs 16 residues. Written as DNA, the CDR3 is TGTGCCAGCAGTCCTTGGACTAGCGGGGGAGGCAATGAGCAGTTCTTC. Translation: CASSPWTSGGGNEQFF.

This chain connects TRBV24-1 to TRBJ2-1, with D possibly being TRBD2 (6 bases). The germline V gene encodes CDR1 KGHDR and CDR2 SFDVKD. V lost 3 bases, J lost 7 bases, and 15 bases lay in between. The CDR3 is 15 amino acids. CDR3 sequence reads: CATSDPAAGKNEQFF. The CDR3 DNA is TGTGCCACCAGTGATCCCGCGGCGGGAAAAAATGAGCAGTTCTTC.

The V and J genes are TRBV14 and TRBJ2-7; TRBD2 agrees at 9 bases. The CDR3 has 15 amino acids. Unmatched junction bases numbered 8, after V lost 2 bases and J lost 6 bases. Germline CDR1 reads SGHDN; CDR2 reads FVKESK. The CDR3 sequence is CASSQMGGRAFEQYF. In nucleotides, the CDR3 is TGTGCCAGCAGCCAAATGGGCGGGAGGGCCTTCGAGCAGTACTTC. The full variable domain, rest sourced from reference TRBV14 and TRBJ2-7, is EAGVTQFPSHSVIEKGQTVTLRCDPISGHDNLYWYRRVMGKEIKFLLHFVKESKQDESGMPNNRFLAERTGGTYSTLKVQPAELEDSGVYFCASSQMGGRAFEQYFGPGTRLTVT.

A few counts support this clonotype. The chain has TRBV29-1 and TRBJ2-1; D is undetermined. Trimming removed 0 bases at V and 1 base at J, with 16 bases between. Germline V gene lookup returns CDR1 SQVTM and CDR2 ANQGSEA. This CDR3 region has 17 residues. This CDR3 is CSVEDPVAARSYNEQFF. DNA for the CDR3: TGCAGCGTTGAAGATCCCGTTGCAGCGAGATCCTACAATGAGCAGTTCTTC.

The chain is built from TRBV20-1 and TRBJ2-1, with 7 bases matching TRBD2. The trim removed 2 bases at V and 9 bases at J, leaving 4 bases unmatched. CDR3 length: 12 residues. The germline V gene has CDR1 DFQATT and CDR2 SNEGSKA (reference sequence). This CDR3 is CSARRSGVEQFF. Here the CDR3 DNA reads TGCAGTGCTAGAAGAAGCGGGGTTGAGCAGTTCTTC.

This clonotype was seen more than once but under ten times. The genes are TRBV20-1 and TRBJ2-5, with D maybe TRBD2 (7 bases). The CDR3 is 15 residues long. Germline V gene sequence: CDR1 DFQATT, CDR2 SNEGSKA (reference sequence). V lost 2 bases, J lost 2 bases, and 15 bases lay in between. The CDR3 nucleotides are TGCAGTGCTAGAAGGGGGAACGGGGGGCAAGAGACCCAGTACTTC. It codes for CSARRGNGGQETQYF.

The chain joins TRBV20-1 to TRBJ1-6; the match to TRBD1 covers 7 bases. The CDR3 spans 15 residues. Germline V gives CDR1 DFQATT, CDR2 SNEGSKA (reference sequence). After removal of 0 bases from V and 7 bases from J, the junction contained 6 bases not matched to a gene. The CDR3, as DNA: TGCAGTGCTAGAGATCAGGGGGGACGGAATTCACCCCTCCACTTT. It is translated as CSARDQGGRNSPLHF.

The J gene is TRBJ2-3, the V gene TRBV12-3 or TRBV12-4; TRBD1 aligns across 7 bases. V lost 3 bases to trimming and J lost 5 bases; unmatched junction nucleotides: 5. The length of the CDR3 is 14 residues. DNA for the CDR3: TGTGCCAGCAGTTTCCCATACAGGGGAGATACGCAGTATTTT. Amino acid sequence: CASSFPYRGDTQYF.

The chain joins TRBV12-3 or TRBV12-4 to TRBJ2-7; 8 bases are shared with TRBD2. The CDR3 is made up of 16 amino acids. After removal of 6 bases from V and 0 bases from J, the junction contained 10 bases not matched to a gene. For the CDR3, the DNA is TGTGCCAGCAGATCAACCGGGACTAGTGGCTCCTACGAGCAGTACTTC. Its translation is CASRSTGTSGSYEQYF.

V is TRBV6-6 and J is TRBJ1-1, with D uncertain. V lost 6 bases, J lost 4 bases, and 18 bases lay in between. Germline V gives CDR1 MNHNY, CDR2 SVGAGI (reference sequence). CDR3 size: 15 residues. The CDR3, as DNA: TGTGCCAGCAGCCTCCCCCTGACCGGACCCACTGAAGCTTTCTTT. Translation gives CASSLPLTGPTEAFF.

The CDR3 DNA follows: TGTGCCAGCAGAATCCGGGACCGAGAAGAGACCCAGTACTTC. This codes for CASRIRDREETQYF. The chain is built from TRBV21-1 and TRBJ2-5; no check of the table's D call, TRBD1, against the DNA was made. TRBV21-1 is listed as a pseudogene. CDR3 length equals 14 residues.

This clonotype was counted many times. V gene TRBV12-3 or TRBV12-4 combines with J gene TRBJ1-1; a weak D match, TRBD1 (5 bases). The CDR3 is 14 residues long. The V gene lost 0 bases and the J gene lost 0 bases, with 5 bases spanning the gap. This chain's CDR3 is CASSLAGLNTEAFF. In DNA form, the CDR3 reads TGTGCCAGCAGTTTAGCGGGACTGAACACTGAAGCTTTCTTT.

This chain uses TRBV20-1 with TRBJ1-2; 9 bases map to TRBD1. The CDR3 has 16 residues. The trim removed 1 base at V and 0 bases at J, leaving 6 bases unmatched. Germline V gene lookup returns CDR1 DFQATT and CDR2 SNEGSKA (reference sequence). CDR3 sequence (DNA): TGCAGTGCTAGAGGAGACAGGGGGGTAGCTAACTATGGCTACACCTTC. It translates to CSARGDRGVANYGYTF.